One and the same sample provided the 31 T cell receptor beta chains below, sequenced in a study of blood T cells in healthy people across ages. Combining a sample-barcoded 5' primer with a J-beta primer mix, a second PCR ran for 7 to 11 cycles. TCRdb called the 5' RACE reads again in MiXCR, with one record for every CDR3 protein. This table holds under 2 million distinct CDR3 sequences, almost 35% found once. The sequenced sample was blood. The receptors come from a woman in her twenties or thirties in good health.

The V gene is TRBV6-6, the J gene TRBJ2-7, with 9 bases fitting TRBD1. CDR3 length: 14 residues. J gave up 4 bases and V 7 bases, and 8 bases lay outside the gene matches. The germline V gene encodes CDR1 MNHNY and CDR2 SVGAGI (reference sequence). CDR3 loop: CASNVGQGRYEQYF. Written as DNA, the CDR3 is TGTGCCAGCAACGTCGGACAGGGGAGATACGAGCAGTACTTC.

The gene calls are TRBV7-2 and TRBJ2-7; 8 bases match TRBD1. Germline V CDR1 and CDR2: SGHTA, FQGNSA. After removal of 2 bases from V and 6 bases from J, the junction contained 6 bases not matched to a gene. The CDR3 contains 14 residues. CDR3 in DNA: TGTGCCAGCAGCTTAATAGGACAGGGAATCGAGCAGTACTTC. Amino acids: CASSLIGQGIEQYF.

This chain uses TRBV9 with TRBJ2-2, with D possibly matching TRBD2 (5 bases). Trimming shortened V by 3 bases and J by 2 bases, and 20 bases separated the two germline ends. The CDR3 length is 18 residues. Germline V gene lookup returns CDR1 SGDLS and CDR2 YYNGEE. This chain's CDR3 is CASSGAWDRGVNTGELFF. CDR3 DNA sequence: TGTGCCAGCAGCGGGGCCTGGGATCGGGGTGTAAACACCGGGGAGCTGTTTTTT.

V gene TRBV12-3 or TRBV12-4 combines with J gene TRBJ2-3, with D unresolved. The V end lost 5 bases, the J end lost 3 bases, and 15 bases lay between the germline ends. There are 15 residues in the CDR3. CDR3 DNA: TGTGCCAGCAGTATAGAGTCGTCAAATACAGATACGCAGTATTTT. This codes for CASSIESSNTDTQYF.

The table lists this clonotype with many counts. The V gene is TRBV7-8, the J gene TRBJ2-5; D is possibly TRBD1 (5 bases). Trimming shortened V by 5 bases and J by 3 bases, and 13 bases separated the two germline ends. The CDR3 has 14 residues. Looked up from germline, CDR1 is SGHVS and CDR2 is FQNEAQ. CDR3 in DNA: TGTGCCAGCAGCCGCGGATGGGGCGAAGAGACCCAGTACTTC. It yields the protein CASSRGWGEETQYF.

This clonotype appeared once. The junction shows a germline mismatch at one end, possibly a read error. This chain uses TRBV20-1 with TRBJ1-1; D possibly corresponds to TRBD1 (6 bases). Germline CDR1 reads DFQATT; CDR2 reads SNEGSKA (reference sequence). The CDR3 sequence is 17 residues long. The CDR3 nucleotides read TGCAGTGTTAGAGGCGGAGACAGGCCCTCCGGTAACACTGAAGCTTTCTTT. Its translation: CSVRGGDRPSGNTEAFF.

This clonotype was observed a few times. This rearrangement joins TRBV9 to TRBJ2-7; TRBD2 aligns across 7 bases. Germline V gene sequence: CDR1 SGDLS, CDR2 YYNGEE. The CDR3 sequence is 15 residues long. The V gene end was trimmed by 0 bases and the J gene end by 2 bases; junction bases not matched to a gene: 5. CDR3 sequence reads: CASSVGTGGTYEQYF. The DNA of the CDR3 is TGTGCCAGCAGCGTAGGGACGGGGGGAACCTACGAGCAGTACTTC. Full variable domain (rest looked up from reference TRBV9 and TRBJ2-7): DSGVTQTPKHLITATGQRVTLRCSPRSGDLSVYWYQQSLDQGLQFLIQYYNGEERAKGNILERFSAQQFPDLHSELNLSSLELGDSALYFCASSVGTGGTYEQYFGPGTRLTVT.

This clonotype was recorded a few times. This rearrangement joins TRBV3-1 to TRBJ2-3, with D possibly being TRBD2 (5 bases). Germline V gene sequence: CDR1 LGHDT, CDR2 YNNKEL (reference sequence). This CDR3 is 16 amino acids long. V shed 0 bases and J shed 5 bases, with 15 bases lying between them. CDR3: CASSQDLAMGRDTQYF. The CDR3 DNA follows: TGTGCCAGCAGCCAAGATCTCGCGATGGGGAGAGATACGCAGTATTTT.

The V and J genes are TRBV6-1 and TRBJ2-4; D uncertain. TRBJ2-7 matches the DNA end more closely, so the J call is doubtful. This CDR3 has 12 residues. CDR1 is MNHNS, CDR2 SASEGT, per germline. The CDR3 sequence is CASSEEGLEQYF. The CDR3 DNA follows: TGTGCCAGCAGTGAAGAAGGTCTCGAGCAGTACTTC.

In this sample, this clonotype turned up a few times. This chain connects TRBV20-1 to TRBJ2-6; D unclear. Germline CDR1 reads DFQATT; CDR2 reads SNEGSKA (reference sequence). The V and J ends lost 3 bases and 1 base respectively, with 10 bases between them. The CDR3 runs to 15 residues. The chain's CDR3 is CSARPPQSGANVLTF. The CDR3 coding sequence is TGCAGTGCTAGGCCGCCCCAATCTGGGGCCAACGTCCTGACTTTC.

The chain is built from TRBV5-1 and TRBJ1-2; D is uncertain. V was clipped by 4 bases and J by 3 bases, with 13 bases between them. The CDR3 extends over 14 amino acids. Germline V gene sequence: CDR1 SGHRS, CDR2 YFSETQ. This chain's CDR3 is CASSPTQDYYGYTF. The CDR3 nucleotides are TGCGCCAGCAGCCCGACTCAGGATTACTATGGCTACACCTTC.

The J gene is TRBJ1-4, the V gene TRBV18, with no clear D. Trimming removed 2 bases at V and 1 base at J, with 17 bases between. Germline CDR1 is KGHSH and CDR2 is LQKENI. The CDR3 is 18 amino acids. In DNA, the CDR3 is TGTGCCAGCTCACCAGCAGTACCCCCAGGAAGAACTAATGAAAAACTGTTTTTT. It is translated as CASSPAVPPGRTNEKLFF.

This chain joins TRBV6-5 and TRBJ1-2; 9 positions match TRBD1. This CDR3 is 13 amino acids long. The germline CDR1 and CDR2 sequences are MNHEY and SVGAGI. J lost 6 bases, V lost 5 bases, and 4 bases had no gene match. The CDR3 region is CASSRGTGHGYTF. The DNA of the CDR3 is TGTGCCAGCAGTCGTGGGACAGGGCATGGCTACACCTTC.

This chain joins TRBV27 and TRBJ2-1, with TRBD2 matching over 7 bases. V lost 7 bases to trimming and J lost 3 bases; unmatched junction nucleotides: 15. CDR1 and CDR2 from the germline V gene are MNHEY and SMNVEV (reference sequence). The CDR3 has 17 amino acids. The CDR3 spells CASNPRASGDYYNEQFF. In DNA, the CDR3 is TGTGCCAGCAACCCAAGGGCTAGCGGCGACTACTACAATGAGCAGTTCTTC.

This rearrangement joins TRBV3-1 to TRBJ2-5, with 15 nucleotides matching TRBD2. Germline trimming cut 7 bases from V and 5 bases from J; bases unmatched to any gene: 11. The CDR3 has 17 amino acids. In germline, CDR1 is LGHDT, CDR2 YNNKEL (reference sequence). DNA of the CDR3: TGTGCCAGCATCCTTGGACTAGCGGGGGGGCCTGGGGAGACCCAGTACTTC. The encoded protein is CASILGLAGGPGETQYF.

As regards this clonotype: One end of the junction fails to match germline, which may point to a read error. V usage is TRBV28 and J usage is TRBJ1-1; D is perhaps TRBD1 (5 bases). The CDR3 contains 15 residues. Germline loops: CDR1 MDHEN, CDR2 SYDVKM. In nucleotides, the CDR3 is TGTGCCAGCAGTTTCAGGGCGATTAGGAACACTGAAGTTTTCTTT. Encoded protein: CASSFRAIRNTEVFF. The full variable domain, in which reference TRBV28 and TRBJ1-1 provide the parts outside the CDR3, is DVKVTQSSRYLVKRTGEKVFLECVQDMDHENMFWYRQDPGLGLRLIYFSYDVKMKEKGDIPEGYSVSREKKERFSLILESASTNQTSMYLCASSFRAIRNTEVFFGQGTRLTVV.

The rearrangement joins TRBV20-1 to TRBJ2-1; TRBD2 aligns across 7 bases. This CDR3 has 14 amino acids. Germline V gene sequence: CDR1 DFQATT, CDR2 SNEGSKA (reference sequence). V lost 1 base to trimming and J lost 7 bases; unmatched junction nucleotides: 7. The chain's CDR3 is CSARVGGGKNEQFF. CDR3 coding DNA: TGCAGTGCTAGAGTGGGCGGGGGAAAGAATGAGCAGTTCTTC.

The table lists this clonotype with a few counts. The CDR3 is CASSLEGGAYTEAFF. CDR3 DNA: TGTGCCAGCAGCTTAGAAGGGGGAGCGTACACTGAAGCTTTCTTT. This chain connects TRBV7-9 to TRBJ1-1; TRBD1 might be the D (6 bases). Germline V gives CDR1 SEHNR, CDR2 FQNEAQ (reference sequence). This CDR3 is built from 15 residues. Between the trimmed V and J ends, which lost 1 base and 3 bases, there was a span of 12 bases.

The chain is built from TRBV10-3 and TRBJ1-5; possible D gene TRBD1, 5 bases. CDR1 is ENHRY, CDR2 SYGVKD, per germline. With 6 bases removed from V and 2 bases from J, the gap between germline ends came to 23 bases. The CDR3 runs 18 residues. The CDR3 is CAISGVPGPTRGNQPQHF. CDR3 coding DNA: TGTGCCATCAGCGGAGTTCCGGGACCCACCAGAGGCAATCAGCCCCAGCATTTT.

The V and J genes are TRBV5-1 and TRBJ2-7; D may match TRBD1 or TRBD2 (7 bases each). Germline values: CDR1 SGHRS, CDR2 YFSETQ. The V end was cut by 0 bases, the J end by 3 bases, with 13 bases between. CDR3 size: 15 residues. The CDR3 is CASSLEARGGYEQYF. CDR3 in DNA: TGCGCCAGCAGCTTGGAGGCCAGGGGGGGCTACGAGCAGTACTTC.

This clonotype has a handful of counts. The rearrangement uses TRBV6-6 and TRBJ2-5; D remains ambiguous. This CDR3 is 14 amino acids long. CDR1 and CDR2 from the germline V gene are MNHNY and SVGAGI (reference sequence). V shed 6 bases and J shed 0 bases, with 11 bases lying between them. The CDR3 bases are TGTGCCAGCAGCTCTACGAGTTACCAAGAGACCCAGTACTTC. This sequence encodes CASSSTSYQETQYF.

This clonotype was seen only a few times. The genes are TRBV20-1 and TRBJ2-1; 10 nucleotides align to TRBD2. This CDR3 has 17 amino acids. Per the germline V gene, CDR1 is DFQATT and CDR2 is SNEGSKA (reference sequence). J gave up 0 bases and V 0 bases, and 5 bases lay outside the gene matches. This CDR3 reads CSARDPAGGSSYNEQFF. CDR3 sequence (DNA): TGCAGTGCTAGAGACCCAGCGGGAGGGAGCTCCTACAATGAGCAGTTCTTC.

This clonotype has only a few counts. In nucleotides, the CDR3 is TGTGCCAGCAGTGAAGCAGAGGAAACAGTACTCACAGATACGCAGTATTTT. This gives the protein CASSEAEETVLTDTQYF. This rearrangement joins TRBV2 to TRBJ2-3; no reliable D call. The CDR3 runs 17 residues. Trimming removed 0 bases at V and 2 bases at J, with 15 bases between. CDR1 SNHLY and CDR2 FYNNEI come from the germline V gene.

A word on this clonotype: An end of the junction does not agree with germline; a read error may underlie this. V and J are TRBV5-5 and TRBJ2-2, with 13 bases fitting TRBD2. The germline V gene encodes CDR1 SGHKS and CDR2 YYEKEE (reference sequence). The CDR3 contains 15 residues. The CDR3 protein is CAGSLGLAGAGELFF. The CDR3 DNA is TGTGCCGGCAGCTTAGGACTAGCGGGGGCCGGGGAGCTGTTTTTT.

The sample holds a few counts of this clonotype. The chain recombines TRBV3-1 with TRBJ2-1; D possibly corresponds to TRBD2 (5 bases). This CDR3 region has 16 residues. CDR1 is LGHDT, CDR2 YNNKEL, per germline (reference sequence). Between the trimmed V and J ends, which lost 1 base and 8 bases, there was a span of 18 bases. CDR3 nucleotides: TGTGCCAGCAGCCAAGGTGTGGCGGGCCTTTCCCATGAGCAGTTCTTC. Its translation is CASSQGVAGLSHEQFF.

In its sample, this clonotype was seen a few times. This chain links TRBV20-1 with TRBJ2-7, with D perhaps TRBD1 (6 bases). This CDR3 region has 14 residues. Germline V lookup: CDR1 DFQATT, CDR2 SNEGSKA (reference sequence). V lost 4 bases and J lost 2, with 15 bases in between. CDR3: CSATPRQATYEQYF. CDR3 sequence (DNA): TGCAGTGCTACCCCCCGACAGGCCACCTACGAGCAGTACTTC.

This clonotype was found a few times. This sequence joins TRBV5-1 and TRBJ2-5; the D call may be TRBD1 or TRBD2 (6 bases each). V shed 4 bases and J shed 5 bases, with 18 bases lying between them. CDR1 and CDR2 from the germline V gene are SGHRS and YFSETQ. The CDR3 is 15 residues long. The DNA of the CDR3 is TGCGCCAGCAGCACCGGAGGGGTCACAGGGGAGACCCAGTACTTC. This codes for CASSTGGVTGETQYF.

The chain combines TRBV7-9 with TRBJ2-5; a possible D gene is TRBD1 (6 bases). The CDR3 sequence is 16 residues long. Trimming removed 5 bases at V and 2 bases at J, with 18 bases between. The V gene's germline CDR1 is SEHNR and CDR2 FQNEAQ (reference sequence). The CDR3 DNA sequence: TGTGCCAGCAGCCCCCGGAAGCAGGGGAAACAAGAGACCCAGTACTTC. Amino acid sequence: CASSPRKQGKQETQYF.

The chain recombines TRBV6-6 with TRBJ2-5; D ambiguous. The CDR3 sequence is 13 residues long. Germline V gene sequence: CDR1 MNHNY, CDR2 SVGAGI (reference sequence). V was cut by 6 bases and J by 7 bases, with 15 bases left in between. CDR3: CASSHIPIGTQYF. The CDR3, as DNA: TGTGCCAGCAGCCATATCCCGATTGGGACCCAGTACTTC.

J is TRBJ1-2 and V is TRBV2; 9 bases are shared with TRBD1. In germline, CDR1 is SNHLY, CDR2 FYNNEI. CDR3 length equals 14 residues. Losses at the gene ends were 5 bases for V and 7 bases for J; bases not matched to a gene: 8. The CDR3 here is CASSPDRGNGGYTF. As DNA, the CDR3 is TGTGCCAGCAGTCCGGACAGGGGTAATGGTGGCTACACCTTC.

Details on this clonotype: A much larger clonotype is one base distant, so this may be a read error. V and J are TRBV5-1 and TRBJ1-2, with unresolved D. The CDR3 is 13 residues long. Germline CDR1 SGHRS, CDR2 YFSETQ. The CDR3 DNA reads as TGCGCCAGTTCCCCGGTGGCTAACCATGGCTACACCTTC. Amino acid sequence: CASSPVANHGYTF. Filled out from reference TRBV5-1 and TRBJ1-2, the complete variable domain reads KAGVTQTPRYLIKTRGQQVTLSCSPISGHRSVSWYQQTPGQGLQFLFEYFSETQRNKGNFPGRFSGRQFSNSRSEMNVSTLELGDSALYLCASSPVANHGYTFGSGTRLTVV.